This T cell receptor (beta chain) appears in the sequencing data of a study of T-cell memory formation after mild COVID-19. Turning to the study itself: TCR clusters largely stayed donor specific.

The CDR3 totals 15 residues. Germline V lookup: CDR1 SGDLS, CDR2 YYNGEE. The V gene end was trimmed by 4 bases and the J gene end by 4 bases; junction bases not matched to a gene: 6. This clonotype was seen repeatedly, ten times or more. Its antigen is unknown. Broader study findings: Proof of SARS-CoV-2 specificity was absent for the second-wave clones that crested on day 37.

5'RACE with constant-segment primers yielded barcoded, UMI-tagged TCR alpha and TCR beta cDNA libraries. TCRdb itself ran the 5' RACE reads through MiXCR, one entry per CDR3 protein. The table includes about 270,000 distinct CDR3 sequences, roughly 18% detected once. Sequencing used PBMCs or a T cell subset sorted from them (not recorded which). This sequence was found in a man between 18 and 29 years old who had mild COVID-19 (a few samples of this study predate the infection). Cell type and time point are not known. V and J are TRBV9 and TRBJ2-3; 10 bases are shared with TRBD2. CDR3 sequence reads: CASSSASGGADTQYF. As DNA, the CDR3 is TGTGCCAGCAGCTCGGCTAGCGGGGGTGCAGATACGCAGTATTTT.